The present T cell receptor beta chain was sequenced within a study of CD8 T cells in ankylosing spondylitis. The germline CDR1 and CDR2 sequences are SGHRS and YFSETQ. This CDR3 region has 15 residues. Between the trimmed V and J ends, which lost 0 bases and 5 bases, there was a span of 14 bases. This clonotype showed up just a few times. MiXCR, applied by TCRdb to the 5' RACE reads, yields one record per CDR3 protein. The sample yields nearly 350,000 distinct CDR3 sequences, about 14% seen once. The sequenced sample consisted of blood, either unsorted or a sorted T cell fraction (not recorded which). The V gene is TRBV5-1, the J gene TRBJ1-1; D remains ambiguous. This clonotype was sampled from a male donor with ankylosing spondylitis or in good health (not recorded which). The CDR3 sequence: CASSLADITGTEAFF. The DNA of the CDR3 is TGCGCCAGCAGCTTGGCCGACATAACGGGGACTGAAGCTTTCTTT.